This T cell receptor beta chain was sequenced for a study of blood T cells in healthy people across ages. A minimum of 5 micrograms of total RNA was extracted per sample. Combining a sample-barcoded 5' primer with a J-beta primer mix, a second PCR ran for about 6 to 12 cycles. Every sample returned 2.5 million or more CDR3-containing paired-end reads. TCRdb redid the calling of the 5' RACE reads with MiXCR, one entry per CDR3 protein. The sample consists of around 700,000 distinct CDR3 sequences, 25% of them appearing once. This clonotype was counted only a few times. This sample also appeared in a second study, on T cells of mothers and their children. From that paper: All donors were healthy and Caucasian; they were a few mothers and their six children.

The specimen was blood. This TCR was recovered from a boy between 10 and 17 years old in good health.

For the CDR3, the DNA is TGCAGCGTTGAAGATGGAGACAGCTATGGCTACACCTTC. It specifies CSVEDGDSYGYTF. The chain is built from TRBV29-1 and TRBJ1-2, with D tentatively TRBD1 (5 bases). The germline V gene has CDR1 SQVTM and CDR2 ANQGSEA. The CDR3 runs to 13 residues. V lost 0 bases to trimming and J lost 4 bases, with 9 bases between them.